A selection of T cell receptor beta chains follows, all from one sample in a study of Ad26.COV2.S vaccination and SARS-CoV-2 variants. The assay was immunoSEQ multiplex PCR, and TCRdb's table has in-frame clones only and misses some. The sample contains some 400,000 clones, approximately 90% of which appear only once. The material was peripheral blood, obtained in a trial of Ad26.COV2.S vaccine versus placebo. These receptors were taken from a person between 18 and 65 years old who received the Ad26.COV2.S COVID-19 vaccine or a placebo. Each CDR3 is given without its conserved first and last residue. The D gene is left open where the match is weak.

v_call	j_call	d_call	cdr3_aa
TRBV15	TRBJ2-7	TRBD2	ATSRDFSGRSGYEQY
TRBV27	TRBJ1-2	TRBD1	ASSSETSRGQKYGYT
TRBV28	TRBJ1-2	NA	ASSLRTVYT
TRBV6-2/TRBV6-3	TRBJ2-1	NA	ASSYYQRADIGFYEQF
TRBV7-3	TRBJ2-1	TRBD2	ASSPLARGGEQF
TRBV7-2	TRBJ2-3	NA	ASSLRGISGDTQY
TRBV30	TRBJ1-4	NA	AVASGAWGEKLF
TRBV11-3	TRBJ2-7	NA	ASSLTGTTSNEQY
TRBV7-9	TRBJ2-7	TRBD2	ASMPSFSSGGGFYEQY
TRBV4-2	TRBJ2-7	NA	ASSGPGKENEQY
TRBV11-3	TRBJ2-1	NA	ASSPGRGRNNEQF
TRBV6-5	TRBJ1-5	NA	ASSLNQPQH
TRBV12-5	TRBJ2-6	NA	ASGPGQRASGANVLT
TRBV3-1/TRBV3-2	TRBJ2-5	TRBD2	ASSQKAGGVTQY
TRBV6-6	TRBJ1-5	NA	ASSTVSASNQPQH
TRBV5-1	TRBJ2-3	TRBD2	ASSFGAGGRTDTQY
TRBV6-5	TRBJ2-7	NA	ASSYSRAGSNEQY
TRBV4-1	TRBJ2-5	TRBD2	ASSQVGLVQETQY
TRBV11-1	TRBJ1-1	NA	ASTKGDILNTEAF
TRBV19	TRBJ2-2	NA	ASSMSGAGELF
TRBV7-9	TRBJ2-5	NA	ASSFGGETQY
TRBV27	TRBJ2-3	TRBD2	ASSLKGAGSGSTDTQY
TRBV21-1	TRBJ2-1	NA	ASSKGLGFIPGLAAHNEQF
TRBV4-3	TRBJ1-3	NA	ASSQAGPSGNTIY
TRBV28	TRBJ1-5	NA	ASSSPYTLGQPQH
TRBV19	TRBJ2-1	NA	ASSMGASGVSYNEQF
TRBV6-5	TRBJ2-4	NA	ASQPGLAKNIQY
TRBV28	TRBJ2-7	NA	ASSFPHRDEQY
TRBV9	TRBJ1-4	NA	ASSVAQGGEKLF
TRBV30	TRBJ2-7	NA	AWSVGIHEQY
TRBV7-6	TRBJ2-1	TRBD2	ASSSGLAGSYNEQF
TRBV2	TRBJ1-6	NA	ASSDRGIGSPLH
TRBV3-1/TRBV3-2	TRBJ2-7	NA	ASSGQHPIVLDEQY
TRBV6-5	TRBJ1-5	TRBD1	ASSYGTGDFNQPQH
TRBV7-8	TRBJ1-4	NA	ASSFYRVPATNEKLF
TRBV5-1	TRBJ2-1	TRBD2	ASSLVRFGGIYNEQF
TRBV6-5	TRBJ1-2	NA	ASSSFDSPNYGYT
TRBV6-5	TRBJ1-1	NA	ASSSSAANTEAF
TRBV4-2	TRBJ2-7	TRBD2	ASSQDRYWASGRAIYEQY
TRBV6-2/TRBV6-3	TRBJ2-7	NA	ASSYSGEQY
TRBV5-4	TRBJ2-3	NA	ASSSQSGVRTDTQY
TRBV7-6	TRBJ2-7	TRBD1	ASSPRPGTGISYEQY
TRBV9	TRBJ2-2	TRBD1	AGQGDHGELF
TRBV12-3/TRBV12-4	TRBJ2-7	NA	ASTTGESYEQY
TRBV19	TRBJ2-4	TRBD1	ASSIFSGTGAKNIQY
TRBV28	TRBJ2-4	TRBD2	ASSGQGLAGVENIQY
TRBV3-1/TRBV3-2	TRBJ2-1	NA	ASSRRGESPNNEQF
TRBV5-8	TRBJ1-1	NA	ASSPRGILLNTEAF
TRBV4-1	TRBJ1-5	NA	ASSQRMNSNQPQH
TRBV11-2	TRBJ2-2	TRBD2	ASSLRNIAGLTGELF